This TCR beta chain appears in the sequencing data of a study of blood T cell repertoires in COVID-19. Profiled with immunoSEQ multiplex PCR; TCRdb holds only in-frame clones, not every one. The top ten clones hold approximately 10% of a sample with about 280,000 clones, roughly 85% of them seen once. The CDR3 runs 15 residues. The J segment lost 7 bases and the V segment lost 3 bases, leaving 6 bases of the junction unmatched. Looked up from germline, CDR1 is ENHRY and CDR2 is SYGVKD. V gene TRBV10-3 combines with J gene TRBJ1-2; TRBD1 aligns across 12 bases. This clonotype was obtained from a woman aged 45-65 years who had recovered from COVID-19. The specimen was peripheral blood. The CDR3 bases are TGTGCCATCAGTGACGCGGGACAGGGGGCGAGTGGCTACACCTTC. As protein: CAISDAGQGASGYTF.